One TCR beta chain is described in this entry. Its antigen is unidentified. The sample originates from a study of radiation and T cells in renal cell carcinoma. Study conclusions and caveats: In nephrectomy-only tumors, top 100 clonotypes averaged approximately 45%, versus 54% irradiated. Compared with controls, irradiated tumors had more, larger dominant CDR3 motifs.

Treatment described: treatment-naive control, cytoreductive nephrectomy. Controls were unirradiated tumors from treatment-naive cytoreductive nephrectomy patients. Sequenced control tumors were from around 10 males and 4 females, median age around 61. Profiling relied on immunoSEQ multiplex PCR, and the TCRdb table lists in-frame clones only, not all of them. The data contain roughly 20,000 clones, roughly three fifths of them seen just once; the ten biggest clones take up around a third. CDR3 length: 15 residues. Trimming shortened V by 4 bases and J by 6 bases, and 18 bases separated the two germline ends. The germline gives CDR1 MNHEY, CDR2 SVGAGI.

Sequenced material: tumor tissue, taken from a patient whose treatment was nephrectomy without radiotherapy. The J gene is TRBJ1-1, the V gene TRBV6-5; perhaps TRBD1 as D (5 bases). The clonotype was recovered from a man aged 50 to 60 with renal cell carcinoma. This CDR3 reads CASSSRGGVFSEAFF. For the CDR3, the DNA is TGTGCCAGCAGTTCACGGGGCGGGGTTTTCTCTGAAGCTTTCTTT.